This TCR beta chain was identified during a study of T-cell reconstitution after alpha-beta-depleted transplantation in children. CDR1 and CDR2 from the germline V gene are LGHNA and YNFKEQ. V lost 4 bases and J lost 4, with 11 bases in between. This CDR3 region has 15 residues. Study findings and constraints: In patients about two months after transplant, alpha-beta T cells reportedly arose from several hundred expanded graft clones.

A remark on this clonotype: Its antigen is not known.

Unique molecular identifiers were incorporated during preparation of the TCRbeta library. TCRdb re-called the PCR reads through MiXCR, storing one row per CDR3 protein. The sample lists around 17,000 distinct CDR3 sequences; around 5% were seen once. This rearrangement joins TRBV4-2 to TRBJ1-6; D remains unclear. Here the sequenced sample was PBMCs, taken before TCRalphabeta/CD19-depleted stem cell transplant. The source of this sequence is a boy younger than 18 with acute lymphoblastic leukemia, due to receive a stem cell transplant. The CDR3 bases are TGTGCCAGCAGCCCGACACCCGTGTATAATTCACCCCTCCACTTT. Translated, it gives CASSPTPVYNSPLHF.